This is a list of T cell receptor beta chains from one sample in a study of T cells in Graves' hyperthyroidism and ophthalmopathy. Each CDR3 protein gets one entry after TCRdb re-called the multiplex PCR reads with MiXCR. This sample has approximately 330,000 distinct CDR3 sequences, with 15% to 20% found just once. Input material: blood. These receptor sequences come from a woman aged 45-60 years with Graves' hyperthyroidism. The CDR3 runs from the conserved cysteine through the conserved F or W. Fields, in order: J gene, V gene, CDR3 protein.

TRBJ1-2 TRBV5-1 CASSLGPQGIIYGYTF
TRBJ2-7 TRBV27 CASSFAGLYEQYF
TRBJ1-3 TRBV20-1 CSAPTDGNTIYF
TRBJ1-2 TRBV19 CASSIETGSSGYTF
TRBJ1-2 TRBV30 CAWRGQGAGGYTF
TRBJ2-1 TRBV5-1 CASSGQGLYNEQFF
TRBJ2-7 TRBV20-1 CSARALGDSTTWEQYF
TRBJ2-5 TRBV20-1 CSSTGEGGIRGTQYF
TRBJ2-3 TRBV9 CASSVGTGRTDTQYF
TRBJ1-1 TRBV28 CAIEAGGAATEAFF
TRBJ1-6 TRBV6-5 CASSYSKGQGSSPLHF
TRBJ2-7 TRBV5-6 CASSFPGLAQEQYF
TRBJ1-2 TRBV2 CASSASRVYYGYTF
TRBJ2-3 TRBV12-3/TRBV12-4 CASSLSGAGTDTQYF
TRBJ1-3 TRBV4-1 CASSHPRGQPSGNTIYF
TRBJ1-5 TRBV2 CASSELVYSNQPQHF
TRBJ2-3 TRBV6-2/TRBV6-3 CASSAAGGSADTQYF
TRBJ2-3 TRBV30 CAWSVSGADTQYF
TRBJ2-3 TRBV20-1 CSARQDRSTDTQYF
TRBJ2-1 TRBV20-1 CSANPDRDVSGEQFF
TRBJ1-2 TRBV4-1 CASSQESGTIYGYTF
TRBJ1-4 TRBV10-2 CASSTTGTGDEKLFF